Shown below are 32 T cell receptor beta chains from a single sample sequenced in a study of blood T cell repertoires in COVID-19. The protocol was immunoSEQ multiplex PCR, while the TCRdb copy is restricted to in-frame clones and leaves out a portion. The sample lists 200,000 to 250,000 clones; approximately 80% were seen once. Sequencing used peripheral blood. These receptors were collected from a woman aged 45-59 years with acute or convalescent COVID-19.

The CDR3 sequence: CASSGRAEETQYF. CDR3 DNA sequence: TGTGCCAGCAGCGGGCGGGCTGAAGAGACCCAGTACTTC. This chain links TRBV11-3 with TRBJ2-5, with a weak D call TRBD2 (5 bases). The CDR3 sequence is 13 residues long. Per the germline V gene, CDR1 is SGHNT and CDR2 is YENEEA. Trimming stripped 5 bases from V and 3 bases from J, with 10 bases between.

CDR3 protein: CAWSVSAASNQPQHF. CDR3 nucleotide sequence: TGTGCCTGGAGTGTATCTGCGGCGAGCAATCAGCCCCAGCATTTT. The chain combines TRBV30 with TRBJ1-5; D unresolved. Germline CDR1 reads GTSNPN; CDR2 reads SVGIG (reference sequence). The CDR3 covers 15 residues. Trimming took 0 bases from V and 1 from J, leaving 10 bases between them.

The rearrangement links TRBV28 to TRBJ1-6, with no clear D. From germline, CDR1 is MDHEN and CDR2 SYDVKM. V was cut by 5 bases and J by 7 bases, with 12 bases left in between. The CDR3 extends over 14 amino acids. CDR3 coding DNA: TGTGCCAGCAGTGACTCCGGCCGGAATTCACCCCTCCACTTT. Protein: CASSDSGRNSPLHF.

The CDR3 here is CASIGDTGELFF. As DNA, the CDR3 is TGTGCCAGCATCGGGGACACCGGGGAGCTGTTTTTT. The V and J genes are TRBV6-5 and TRBJ2-2; D perhaps matches TRBD2 (5 bases). The CDR3 contains 12 residues. Germline-derived CDR1 and CDR2 are MNHEY and SVGAGI. V lost 7 bases to trimming and J lost 3 bases, with 6 bases between them.

J is TRBJ1-1 and V is TRBV19, with D perhaps matching TRBD1 (6 bases). V lost 4 bases and J lost 5, with 20 bases in between. The germline V gene has CDR1 LNHDA and CDR2 SQIVND (reference sequence). The CDR3 loop spans 16 amino acids. CDR3 DNA sequence: TGTGCCAGTAGTAGGTGGGACACCACCGGCGTGACTGAAGCTTTCTTT. Amino acids: CASSRWDTTGVTEAFF.

This chain links TRBV19 with TRBJ2-1; D uncertain. In germline, CDR1 is LNHDA, CDR2 SQIVND (reference sequence). The germline V and J ends were trimmed by 5 bases and 7 bases, with 9 bases remaining between them. The CDR3 totals 12 residues. The CDR3 coding sequence is TGTGCCAGTAGTCCACAGTTTAATGAGCAGTTCTTC. It codes for CASSPQFNEQFF. Combining the CDR3 with reference TRBV19 and TRBJ2-1 gives the whole variable domain DGGITQSPKYLFRKEGQNVTLSCEQNLNHDAMYWYRQDPGQGLRLIYYSQIVNDFQKGDIAEGYSVSREKKESFPLTVTSAQKNPTAFYLCASSPQFNEQFFGPGTRLTVL.

The chain combines TRBV5-1 with TRBJ2-3; 8 nucleotides align to TRBD2. Germline-derived CDR1 and CDR2 are SGHRS and YFSETQ. The CDR3 sequence is 15 residues long. V gave up 4 bases and J gave up 4 bases; unmatched junction bases: 8. CDR3 loop: CASSVAGLPPDTQYF. Written as DNA, the CDR3 is TGCGCCAGCAGCGTAGCGGGACTCCCCCCAGATACGCAGTATTTT.

This clone was detected many times. The chain is built from TRBV13 and TRBJ1-6; D might be TRBD1 (6 bases). The germline V gene encodes CDR1 PRHDT and CDR2 FYEKMQ (reference sequence). Trimming stripped 0 bases from V and 9 bases from J, with 9 bases between. This CDR3 region has 14 residues. The CDR3 reads CASSLGGTISPLHF. The CDR3 DNA sequence: TGTGCCAGCAGCTTAGGCGGGACAATTTCACCCCTCCACTTT.

The chain links TRBV14 to TRBJ1-4; D may be TRBD1 (6 bases). The CDR3 spans 15 residues. From germline, CDR1 is SGHDN and CDR2 FVKESK. Trimming took off 4 bases at V and 7 bases at J, with 16 bases between the two ends. CDR3 sequence: CASSRGQGTFEKLFF. The CDR3 DNA sequence: TGTGCCAGCAGCCGGGGACAAGGGACGTTTGAAAAACTGTTTTTT. Filled out from reference TRBV14 and TRBJ1-4, the complete variable domain reads EAGVTQFPSHSVIEKGQTVTLRCDPISGHDNLYWYRRVMGKEIKFLLHFVKESKQDESGMPNNRFLAERTGGTYSTLKVQPAELEDSGVYFCASSRGQGTFEKLFFGSGTQLSVL.

The gene calls are TRBV7-8 and TRBJ2-5, with D maybe TRBD2 (5 bases). Trimming removed 1 base at V and 4 bases at J, with 7 bases between. Germline CDR1 is SGHVS and CDR2 is FQNEAQ. This CDR3 contains 13 residues. CDR3 sequence: CASSLVLAETQYF. CDR3 bases: TGTGCCAGCAGCTTAGTTCTAGCAGAGACCCAGTACTTC.

This chain connects TRBV27 to TRBJ1-5, with D maybe TRBD1 (5 bases). The CDR3 consists of 16 residues. Germline V gene sequence: CDR1 MNHEY, CDR2 SMNVEV (reference sequence). V dropped 3 bases and J dropped 3 bases, with 15 bases sitting between them. The CDR3 sequence: CASSFLSSGNNQPQHF. CDR3 DNA sequence: TGTGCCAGCAGTTTCCTATCCTCAGGGAACAATCAGCCCCAGCATTTT.

This chain uses TRBV5-4 with TRBJ1-3, with a tentative D call TRBD1 (5 bases). Trimming left V 0 bases short and J 9 bases short, with 16 bases between. CDR3 length equals 15 residues. Germline CDR1 and CDR2: SGHNT and YYREEE (reference sequence). The CDR3 here is CASSLGGSIQGTIYF. The CDR3 nucleotides read TGTGCCAGCAGCTTGGGAGGCAGCATCCAGGGCACCATATATTTT.

The chain uses TRBV27 and TRBJ2-3, with 10 bases matching TRBD1. Germline lookup yields CDR1 MNHEY and CDR2 SMNVEV (reference sequence). CDR3 length: 15 residues. The V gene end was trimmed by 2 bases and the J gene end by 6 bases; junction bases not matched to a gene: 5. CDR3 in amino acids: CASSLTGQGFDTQYF. As DNA, the CDR3 is TGTGCCAGCAGTTTAACGGGACAGGGGTTCGATACGCAGTATTTT.

This clone was counted between two and nine times. CDR3 in amino acids: CAGVPTEMNTEAFF. In nucleotides, the CDR3 is TGTGCCGGAGTACCGACGGAGATGAACACTGAAGCTTTCTTT. The chain has TRBV2 and TRBJ1-1; D is undetermined. Trimming shortened V by 11 bases and J by 0 bases, and 16 bases separated the two germline ends. CDR1 and CDR2 from the germline V gene are SNHLY and FYNNEI. This CDR3 region has 14 residues. The full variable domain, with the rest looked up from reference TRBV2 and TRBJ1-1, is EPEVTQTPSHQVTQMGQEVILRCVPISNHLYFYWYRQILGQKVEFLVSFYNNEISEKSEIFDDQFSVERPDGSNFTLKIRSTKLEDSAMYFCAGVPTEMNTEAFFGQGTRLTVV.

This clone is a singleton in its sample. The chain has TRBV7-2 and TRBJ2-2, with D maybe TRBD2 (5 bases). Trimming took off 6 bases at V and 1 base at J, with 12 bases between the two ends. The CDR3 runs 15 residues. Germline CDR1 is SGHTA and CDR2 is FQGNSA. The CDR3 protein is CASRGREWNTGELFF. CDR3 in DNA: TGTGCCAGCAGGGGCCGGGAATGGAACACCGGGGAGCTGTTTTTT.

This clone was detected a few times. This chain connects TRBV19 to TRBJ1-1; 12 nucleotides agree with TRBD1. The CDR3 covers 17 residues. CDR1 and CDR2 from the germline V gene are LNHDA and SQIVND (reference sequence). Trimming at V came to 5 bases and at J to 4 bases, leaving 11 bases not matched to a gene. In DNA, the CDR3 is TGTGCCAGTAGTCAGGGACAGGGGGCGCGACTGACCACTGAAGCTTTCTTT. This translates into CASSQGQGARLTTEAFF. The whole variable domain, remainder taken from reference TRBV19 and TRBJ1-1, is DGGITQSPKYLFRKEGQNVTLSCEQNLNHDAMYWYRQDPGQGLRLIYYSQIVNDFQKGDIAEGYSVSREKKESFPLTVTSAQKNPTAFYLCASSQGQGARLTTEAFFGQGTRLTVV.

The chain couples TRBV23-1 to TRBJ1-3; a possible D gene is TRBD1 (6 bases). TRBV23-1 is annotated as an ORF whose role is uncertain. V gave up 4 bases and J gave up 4 bases, with 20 bases separating them. There are 17 residues in the CDR3. The DNA of the CDR3 is TGCGCCAGCAGTCCTAGACCGGACAGTTTAAAAGGAAACACCATATATTTT. Translation gives CASSPRPDSLKGNTIYF.

The chain joins TRBV18 to TRBJ2-3; 8 nucleotides line up with TRBD1. This CDR3 region has 15 residues. CDR1 and CDR2 (germline): KGHSH, LQKENI. The trim removed 2 bases at V and 11 bases at J, leaving 12 bases unmatched. The CDR3 DNA reads as TGTGCCAGCTCACCAGCTGCTAACAGGGGGATGGAGCAGTATTTT. This encodes CASSPAANRGMEQYF.

This clone turned up a few times. The chain uses TRBV2 and TRBJ2-1, with no clear D. V dropped 4 bases and J dropped 0 bases, with 13 bases sitting between them. Per germline, CDR1 SNHLY and CDR2 FYNNEI. There are 16 residues in the CDR3. The CDR3 loop reads CASSGPRGSSYNEQFF. The CDR3 nucleotides are TGTGCCAGCAGTGGGCCCCGAGGAAGCTCCTACAATGAGCAGTTCTTC.

The chain uses TRBV24-1 and TRBJ2-5; TRBD1 agrees at 7 bases. This CDR3 contains 17 residues. The germline gives CDR1 KGHDR, CDR2 SFDVKD. Trimming at V came to 4 bases and at J to 2 bases, leaving 12 bases not matched to a gene. As DNA, the CDR3 is TGTGCCACCAGTGAGGTCAGGGGGAAGTCAGCTCAAGAGACCCAGTACTTC. Translation: CATSEVRGKSAQETQYF.

The V and J genes are TRBV27 and TRBJ1-2; tentatively, D is TRBD1 (5 bases). Germline CDR1 MNHEY, CDR2 SMNVEV (reference sequence). Between the trimmed V and J ends, which lost 0 bases and 4 bases, there was a span of 9 bases. The CDR3 spans 14 residues. This CDR3 reads CASSLSRAAYGYTF. In DNA form, the CDR3 reads TGTGCCAGCAGTTTATCCAGGGCCGCCTATGGCTACACCTTC.

This clone was observed a handful of times. This chain links TRBV4-3 with TRBJ2-7, with no clear D. Trimming pared 2 bases from V and 3 bases from J, leaving 5 bases between. Per germline, CDR1 LGHNA and CDR2 YSLEER. The CDR3 contains 12 residues. The CDR3 sequence is CASSQSGYEQYF. In DNA, the CDR3 is TGCGCCAGCAGCCAATCAGGCTACGAGCAGTACTTC.

The rearrangement joins TRBV6-6 to TRBJ1-1; 7 bases align to TRBD1. Germline V gives CDR1 MNHNY, CDR2 SVGAGI (reference sequence). The CDR3 extends over 14 amino acids. The trim removed 7 bases at V and 3 bases at J, leaving 8 bases unmatched. The CDR3 DNA reads TGTGCCAGCACCAGGGCAGGGGGATACACTGAAGCTTTCTTT. This sequence encodes CASTRAGGYTEAFF.

The chain is built from TRBV18 and TRBJ2-7; 7 bases are a match to TRBD1. Trimming at V came to 0 bases and at J to 4 bases, leaving 18 bases not matched to a gene. CDR1 and CDR2 (germline): KGHSH, LQKENI. The CDR3 totals 19 residues. In DNA, the CDR3 is TGTGCCAGCTCACCACCGTTCCCACCTTCGACAGGGCCAGGTTACGAGCAGTACTTC. This gives the protein CASSPPFPPSTGPGYEQYF.

The chain combines TRBV19 with TRBJ2-3, with D perhaps TRBD2 (5 bases). The V gene lost 3 bases and the J gene lost 5 bases, with 15 bases spanning the gap. The germline V gene has CDR1 LNHDA and CDR2 SQIVND (reference sequence). The CDR3 runs 15 residues. This CDR3 is CASSMERLAGDTQYF. In DNA, the CDR3 is TGTGCCAGTAGTATGGAGAGGCTAGCCGGAGATACGCAGTATTTT.

The rearrangement links TRBV28 to TRBJ1-2; D is perhaps TRBD1 (5 bases). V dropped 4 bases and J dropped 4 bases, with 16 bases sitting between them. CDR3 length: 15 residues. Germline CDR1 reads MDHEN; CDR2 reads SYDVKM. CDR3 DNA: TGTGCCAGCAGTTCCGTCCCCGGGACTAGCTATGGCTACACCTTC. Translation gives CASSSVPGTSYGYTF.

The chain links TRBV9 to TRBJ1-2, with 8 bases fitting TRBD1. The CDR3 has 15 amino acids. Germline V gives CDR1 SGDLS, CDR2 YYNGEE. V lost 0 bases, J lost 8 bases, and 9 bases stayed unmatched. The CDR3 coding sequence is TGTGCCAGCAGCGTAGACTACTCAGGGGGCCGGGGCTACACCTTC. Amino acid sequence: CASSVDYSGGRGYTF.

This chain joins TRBV28 and TRBJ2-5, with TRBD2 matching over 8 bases. CDR1 is MDHEN and CDR2 is SYDVKM in the germline V gene. CDR3 length: 14 amino acids. The J segment lost 5 bases and the V segment lost 9 bases, leaving 11 bases of the junction unmatched. This CDR3 reads CASNQGLVGETQYF. CDR3 nucleotide sequence: TGTGCCAGTAACCAGGGACTAGTGGGGGAGACCCAGTACTTC.

The chain links TRBV6-6 to TRBJ1-2; D may be TRBD1 (6 bases). CDR1 is MNHNY and CDR2 is SVGAGI in the germline V gene (reference sequence). V was pared by 6 bases and J by 0 bases, with 14 bases between. The CDR3 is made up of 15 amino acids. For the CDR3, the DNA is TGTGCCAGCAGCATCGGAACAGGGACTAACTATGGCTACACCTTC. It yields the protein CASSIGTGTNYGYTF.

The V call is TRBV24-1, the J call TRBJ2-2, with 11 bases matching TRBD2. From germline, CDR1 is KGHDR and CDR2 SFDVKD. The V segment lost 4 bases and the J segment 2 bases; nucleotides outside the gene matches: 8. This CDR3 has 18 amino acids. The CDR3 region is CATSDYDSGRANTGELFF. For the CDR3, the DNA is TGTGCCACCAGTGACTACGATAGCGGGAGGGCAAACACCGGGGAGCTGTTTTTT.

This clone has just one count. The junction differs from germline at one of its ends, possibly a read error. V is TRBV30 and J is TRBJ2-3, with TRBD1 as a possible D gene (7 bases). The CDR3 contains 13 residues. Germline V gives CDR1 GTSNPN, CDR2 SVGIG (reference sequence). As DNA, the CDR3 is TGTGCCGGGAGGATCAGGGGGACAGATACGCAGTATTTT. Protein: CAGRIRGTDTQYF.

The chain is built from TRBV4-1 and TRBJ2-4; D is undetermined. This CDR3 region has 17 residues. The germline CDR1 and CDR2 sequences are MGHRA and YSYEKL. V was pared by 2 bases and J by 1 base, with 15 bases between. CDR3 amino acids: CASSQFKGERAKNIQYF. DNA for the CDR3: TGCGCCAGCAGCCAATTTAAAGGCGAGAGGGCCAAAAACATTCAGTACTTC.